These 2 T cell receptor beta chains were all obtained from the same sample, sequenced in a study of T cell responses to AZD1222 COVID-19 vaccine. Using immunoSEQ multiplex PCR, the repertoire was profiled, and TCRdb retains in-frame clones only, with some absent. This table has about 110,000 clones, about 95% appearing once. This sample comprised peripheral blood, obtained 28 days after the second AZD1222 dose. All receptors derive from an adult who received the AZD1222 COVID-19 vaccine.

Written as DNA, the CDR3 is TGTGCCAGTAGTAAAGGGGCTGGGACTGAAGCTTTCTTT. Its translation: CASSKGAGTEAFF. The chain recombines TRBV19 with TRBJ1-1, with D possibly TRBD1 on 5 matching bases. CDR1 and CDR2 (germline): LNHDA, SQIVND (reference sequence). The CDR3 is 13 amino acids. Trimming took off 4 bases at V and 5 bases at J, with 11 bases between the two ends.

The V and J genes are TRBV13 and TRBJ2-5; weak D call: TRBD2 (5 bases). Germline values: CDR1 PRHDT, CDR2 FYEKMQ (reference sequence). V was cut by 5 bases and J by 7 bases, with 14 bases left in between. CDR3 length: 13 residues. The CDR3, as DNA: TGTGCCAGCAGCCCCTTAGTCCGGGGGACCCAGTACTTC. As protein: CASSPLVRGTQYF.